This T cell receptor (beta chain) stems from a study of OX40 agonist ivuxolimab in advanced cancers. Germline CDR1 is MDHEN and CDR2 is SYDVKM. This CDR3 comprises 18 residues. V was clipped by 10 bases and J by 2 bases; unmatched bases: 20. This table comes from immunoSEQ multiplex PCR, and its TCRdb copy is limited to in-frame clones, with some not included. The data contain about 72,000 clones, roughly 90% of them singletons. The starting material was CD4+ or CD8+ T cells sorted from blood, obtained in a trial of the OX40 agonist ivuxolimab. The V gene is TRBV28, the J gene TRBJ2-5, with TRBD1 matching over 9 bases. The source is an adult with an advanced solid tumor such as melanoma, head and neck, liver or kidney cancer. The chain's CDR3 is CATTSGTGGASAQETQYF. DNA of the CDR3: TGTGCCACCACCTCGGGTACAGGGGGCGCGTCAGCTCAAGAGACCCAGTACTTC.